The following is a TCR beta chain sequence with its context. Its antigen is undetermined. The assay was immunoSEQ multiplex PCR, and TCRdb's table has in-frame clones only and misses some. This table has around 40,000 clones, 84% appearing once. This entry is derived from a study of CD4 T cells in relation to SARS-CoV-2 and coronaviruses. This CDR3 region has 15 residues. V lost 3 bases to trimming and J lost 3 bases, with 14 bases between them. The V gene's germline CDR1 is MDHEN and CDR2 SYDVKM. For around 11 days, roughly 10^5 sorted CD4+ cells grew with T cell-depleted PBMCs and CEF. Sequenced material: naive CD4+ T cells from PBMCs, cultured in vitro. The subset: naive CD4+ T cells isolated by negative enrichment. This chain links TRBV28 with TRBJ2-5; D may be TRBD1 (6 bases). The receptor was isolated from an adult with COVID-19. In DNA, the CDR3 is TGTGCCAGCAGTTTGACGGGACATGGGGAAGAGACCCAGTACTTC. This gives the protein CASSLTGHGEETQYF.